The source of this T cell receptor beta chain is a study of PD-1 blockade in mismatch repair-deficient tumors. Study in general: Enrolled about 2013-2017, patients had progressing, pretreated mismatch repair-deficient cancers of about twelve types.

Sequencing was performed with immunoSEQ multiplex PCR; in TCRdb, only in-frame clones are kept and a portion is missing. This sample has tens of thousands of clones, with around 88% found just once. Concerning this clone: Its target is not known.

The study's findings and limits: Tumor-resident clones, often undetectable pretreatment in blood, expanded then contracted after pembrolizumab.

This CDR3 is 16 amino acids long. V lost 2 bases and J lost 3; bases outside the gene matches: 8. Germline values: CDR1 SGHAT, CDR2 FQNNGV. The TCR-sequenced patients were a few responders to pembrolizumab. This TCR came from an adult with mismatch repair-deficient cancer. This specimen consisted of peripheral blood, obtained 52 weeks after starting pembrolizumab. The chain carries TRBV11-2 and TRBJ1-2; 8 bases fit TRBD1. This CDR3 is CASSLYIQGEDYGYTF. As DNA, the CDR3 is TGTGCCAGCAGCTTATACATACAGGGGGAGGACTATGGCTACACCTTC.